This T cell receptor beta chain was recovered during a study of T cell repertoires in cytomegalovirus infection. At the level of the study: It was the public TCR beta signatures that indicated both CMV infection and matching HLA type.

A remark on this clonotype: Its antigen is not identified.

The V gene lost 0 bases and the J gene lost 1 base, with 7 bases spanning the gap. The germline V gene has CDR1 SGDLS and CDR2 YYNGEE. CDR3 length: 15 residues. Using its own MiXCR run on the reads, TCRdb lists one record per CDR3 protein. The data show 310,000 or so distinct CDR3 sequences, 20% to 25% seen once. This receptor was identified in a human donor in good health (CMV status not recorded). Some clones in this sample may be carry-over from other donors' samples. This chain connects TRBV9 to TRBJ2-2; D is uncertain. Here the sequenced sample was cultured PBMCs, taken from culture after CMV antigen stimulation. CDR3 sequence (DNA): TGTGCCAGCAGCGTAGGGGCACAGAACACCGGGGAGCTGTTTTTT. This gives the protein CASSVGAQNTGELFF.